What follows is one TCR beta chain and its context. Its target antigen remains unknown. The record has no base qualities; no much larger clone is one base away. These data are taken from a study of shared T cell receptors in the human thymus (dated by TCRdb to the early 2020s). About the full investigation: The study examined how the human thymus generates shared, self-reactive T-cell receptor alpha chains.

The library came from the immunoSEQ multiplex PCR assay. TCRdb limited this immuneACCESS table to in-frame rearrangements with V and J called. A share of clones is missing; checked studies link under half to unresolved V genes, and the rest is unexplained. In this sample the table shows over 650,000 clones, approximately 87% of which occur a single time. The ten largest make up 0.0094% of the sample. The germline V gene (reference sequence) provides CDR1 MNHEY and CDR2 SMNVEV. V is cut by 4 bases and J by 5 bases, and the space between the germline ends is 11 bases. The CDR3 contains 13 residues, cysteine and phenylalanine counted. Only the CDR3 DNA stays, 39 bases, in frame from base 1. Separately, the same data were catalogued under a study of human thymus T cells. As the second paper documents: Immunologically healthy infants undergoing open corrective cardiac surgery for congenital heart defects in Finland were used as donors. Thymus tissue was obtained as surgical resects removed during corrective cardiac surgery. Both the thymic and the peripheral blood repertoires appeared to show biased V and J gene segment usage. Highly overlapping thymic TCR repertoires among unrelated individuals were reported in the related research. TCR alpha and beta repertoires from seven to nine infant thymus samples and a few related peripheral blood samples were characterized in the study. The cohort included more than 5 male and a couple of female infants, with donor ages spanning 7 to 244 days. Thymocytes were mechanically released from the tissue and were stored as pellets of roughly 9-33 million cells at -70 degrees C. A QIAsymphony instrument was used to extract genomic DNA from frozen cell pellets. Using the immunoSEQ multiplex PCR assay, the TCRB and TCRAD loci were amplified from a standardized quantity of quality-controlled genomic DNA. Amplicons spanned the V(D)J region at a length sufficient to cover the CDR3 and identify V and J genes. Amplicon sequencing was performed on an Illumina platform through the commercial immunoSEQ service. Primer bias and sequencing errors were corrected as previously described, and TCRAD and TCRB definitions were based on the IMGT database. The repertoires were analysed using immunoSEQ Analyzer 3.0 and VDJTools for basic statistics, V/J segment usage, diversity estimates, rarefaction and pairwise overlap. To estimate diversity, the Chao1, ChaoE, Efron-Thisted, Shannon and inverse Simpson indices were applied, and diversity was also estimated on datasets down-sampled to the smallest sample. Repertoire overlap was determined by strict matching of CDR3 nucleotide sequence, V gene and J gene, and Jaccard-based multidimensional scaling clustering was applied. On average, thymus samples gave around 810,000 unique TCRB clonotypes, whereas blood samples gave about 84,000.

The sequence was collected from a boy under three years old with a congenital heart defect. Donor details come from another sample of the same person, matched by shared clones. The chain employs TRBV27 and TRBJ2-5, with no reliable assignment of the D segment. The sample was thymocytes. The CDR3: CASSSPGWETQYF. The DNA sequence is given as TGTGCCAGCAGTTCTCCCGGGTGGGAGACCCAGTACTTC.